The 25 T cell receptor beta chains in this list originate from one sample, sequenced in a study of shared clonotypes between healthy human individuals. Here immunoSEQ multiplex PCR was the method, and the copy in TCRdb shows in-frame clones only, minus some. The sample contains some 680,000 clones, roughly 72% of which appear only once. The specimen sequenced was memory CD4+ T cells sorted from blood. Subset specified: CD45RA-negative fraction. The receptors derive from a woman aged 25 to 39 in good health.

The rearrangement joins TRBV10-1 to TRBJ2-2; D may be TRBD1 or TRBD2 (5 bases each). Trimming took off 8 bases at V and 2 bases at J, with 9 bases between the two ends. CDR3 size: 13 residues. The germline V gene has CDR1 WNHNN and CDR2 SYGVQD (reference sequence). The CDR3 protein is CASSRDNTGELFF. In DNA, the CDR3 is TGCGCCAGCTCCCGGGACAACACCGGGGAGCTGTTTTTT.

The chain is built from TRBV5-1 and TRBJ2-7; 9 nucleotides match TRBD2. V was pared by 5 bases and J by 2 bases, with 11 bases of the junction left unmatched. Per the germline V gene, CDR1 is SGHRS and CDR2 is YFSETQ. The CDR3 totals 16 residues. The CDR3 bases are TGCGCCAGCAGGGGGGACGCCATAGCGGGAGCCTACGAGCAGTACTTC. Amino acids: CASRGDAIAGAYEQYF.

This clone was detected once. The V and J genes are TRBV30 and TRBJ2-1; D remains unclear. The CDR3 runs to 14 residues. CDR1 and CDR2 (germline): GTSNPN, SVGIG (reference sequence). The V and J ends lost 5 bases and 4 bases respectively, with 15 bases between them. The CDR3 spells CAWERTNSYNEQFF. The CDR3 region has the DNA TGTGCCTGGGAGAGAACTAACTCTTACAATGAGCAGTTCTTC.

The CDR3 loop reads CASSADQTQYF. The CDR3 DNA follows: TGTGCCAGCAGCGCCGACCAGACCCAGTACTTC. This sequence joins TRBV7-6 and TRBJ2-5, with D hard to call. The ends were cut back, 5 bases at V and 6 bases at J, with 7 bases in the middle. The germline V gene has CDR1 SGHVS and CDR2 FNYEAQ. The CDR3 runs 11 residues.

The V gene is TRBV5-1, the J gene TRBJ2-7; 8 nucleotides align to TRBD1. V dropped 4 bases and J dropped 6; count of bases not matched to a gene: 12. The CDR3 is 15 residues long. Germline V lookup: CDR1 SGHRS, CDR2 YFSETQ. The CDR3 DNA is TGCGCCAGCAGCCTCCCGGACAGGGACGTCTCCGAGCAGTACTTC. This codes for CASSLPDRDVSEQYF. The full variable domain, with the rest looked up from reference TRBV5-1 and TRBJ2-7, is KAGVTQTPRYLIKTRGQQVTLSCSPISGHRSVSWYQQTPGQGLQFLFEYFSETQRNKGNFPGRFSGRQFSNSRSEMNVSTLELGDSALYLCASSLPDRDVSEQYFGPGTRLTVT.

The chain uses TRBV2 and TRBJ1-2; unclear D gene. The V end was cut by 1 base, the J end by 4 bases, with 10 bases between. Germline V gene lookup returns CDR1 SNHLY and CDR2 FYNNEI. This CDR3 is built from 14 residues. CDR3 loop: CASSEVRSTYGYTF. Here the CDR3 DNA reads TGTGCCAGCAGTGAAGTAAGATCAACCTATGGCTACACCTTC.

This clone was seen ten or more times. This sequence joins TRBV28 and TRBJ2-7; 8 bases align to TRBD2. From germline, CDR1 is MDHEN and CDR2 SYDVKM. The CDR3 is 13 residues long. Trimming at V came to 7 bases and at J to 3 bases, leaving 5 bases not matched to a gene. Here the CDR3 reads CASTLAGFYEQYF. In DNA form, the CDR3 reads TGTGCCAGCACCTTAGCGGGATTCTACGAGCAGTACTTC.

This clone was recorded once. The chain joins TRBV11-2 to TRBJ2-7; D is possibly TRBD1 or TRBD2 (6 bases each). The CDR3 runs 16 residues. Looked up from germline, CDR1 is SGHAT and CDR2 is FQNNGV. Trimming stripped 0 bases from V and 3 bases from J, with 15 bases between. This CDR3 is CASSLDMEEGHYEQYF. CDR3 in DNA: TGTGCCAGCAGCTTAGATATGGAGGAGGGACACTACGAGCAGTACTTC.

The rearrangement uses TRBV7-9 and TRBJ1-5; weak D call: TRBD1 (6 bases). Germline CDR1 is SEHNR and CDR2 is FQNEAQ (reference sequence). The CDR3 spans 16 residues. V was clipped by 4 bases and J by 6 bases, with 19 bases between them. In DNA form, the CDR3 reads TGTGCCAGCAGCTCAACCACCGCAGGGGAGGCTCAGCCCCAGCATTTT. Its translation is CASSSTTAGEAQPQHF.

The DNA of the CDR3 is TGTGCAAGTCGCTCCCCCTACTTAACAGGGAAGCAGCCCCAGCATTTT. Amino acids: CASRSPYLTGKQPQHF. This chain connects TRBV12-2 to TRBJ1-5; TRBD1, as called in the table, went unchecked against the DNA. TRBV12-2 is labeled a pseudogene. The CDR3 length is 16 residues.

The V call is TRBV18, the J call TRBJ1-1, with D tentatively TRBD1 (6 bases). This CDR3 is 15 amino acids long. The germline CDR1 and CDR2 sequences are KGHSH and LQKENI. Trimming stripped 5 bases from V and 1 base from J, with 14 bases between. The CDR3: CASSRIRGENTEAFF. The CDR3 region has the DNA TGTGCCAGCTCAAGAATAAGGGGGGAGAACACTGAAGCTTTCTTT.

V usage is TRBV11-2 and J usage is TRBJ1-2; TRBD1 aligns across 8 bases. Germline CDR1 SGHAT, CDR2 FQNNGV. The CDR3 contains 13 residues. The ends lost 5 bases at V and 7 bases at J; junction bases unmatched: 6. CDR3 DNA sequence: TGTGCCAGCAGCCGTGACAGGGGTGGTGGCTACACCTTC. Residues: CASSRDRGGGYTF.

Concerning this clone: A junction boundary mismatches the germline segment, possibly from a read error. The identical CDR3 is also encoded by other nucleotide sequences in the sample. J is TRBJ2-6 and V is TRBV30; 8 nucleotides align to TRBD2. This CDR3 is built from 14 residues. CDR1 is GTSNPN and CDR2 is SVGIG in the germline V gene (reference sequence). CDR3 sequence (DNA): TGTGCCTACCAGGAGTCGGGAGGGGCCAACGTCCTGACCTTC. Translated, it gives CAYQESGGANVLTF.

The chain couples TRBV7-2 to TRBJ2-1; D call uncertain. V was shortened by 3 bases and J by 2 bases, with 11 bases between the two germline ends. Germline V gene data show CDR1 as SGHTA and CDR2 as FQGNSA. The CDR3 extends over 15 amino acids. The DNA for the CDR3 is TGTGCCAGCAGCTTGGGTTCCCTTACCTACAATGAGCAGTTCTTC. This gives the protein CASSLGSLTYNEQFF.

The CDR3 DNA follows: TGTGCCAGCAGCGGGGGTCTCTACGAGCAGTACTTC. This encodes CASSGGLYEQYF. This chain connects TRBV28 to TRBJ2-7, with D perhaps TRBD2 (6 bases). The germline CDR1 and CDR2 sequences are MDHEN and SYDVKM. The V gene lost 6 bases and the J gene lost 3 bases, with 9 bases spanning the gap. This CDR3 is built from 12 residues.

The genes are TRBV4-1 and TRBJ2-1; D uncertain. The V gene's germline CDR1 is MGHRA and CDR2 YSYEKL. Trimming removed 0 bases at V and 2 bases at J, with 14 bases between. CDR3 length: 17 residues. CDR3 amino acids: CASSQDPGQTAYNEQFF. CDR3 nucleotides: TGCGCCAGCAGCCAAGATCCCGGCCAGACTGCCTACAATGAGCAGTTCTTC.

The chain has TRBV5-1 and TRBJ1-1; 9 positions match TRBD1. Trimming cost V 2 bases and J 5 bases; bases outside gene matches: 7. CDR3 length equals 15 residues. CDR1 and CDR2 from the germline V gene are SGHRS and YFSETQ. CDR3 in amino acids: CASSFTGGSATEAFF. The CDR3 DNA sequence: TGCGCCAGCAGCTTCACAGGGGGCTCGGCGACTGAAGCTTTCTTT.

This clone came up a few times. J is TRBJ1-1 and V is TRBV6-1; D gene uncertain. V dropped 4 bases and J dropped 8 bases, with 20 bases sitting between them. CDR1 MNHNS and CDR2 SASEGT come from the germline V gene. The CDR3 length is 15 residues. The chain's CDR3 is CASSVQMNSADEAFF. Here the CDR3 DNA reads TGTGCCAGCAGTGTACAGATGAACAGCGCCGACGAAGCTTTCTTT.

V gene TRBV7-2 combines with J gene TRBJ1-4; D gene uncertain. The CDR3 covers 15 residues. V was pared by 2 bases and J by 4 bases, with 11 bases between. Germline CDR1 is SGHTA and CDR2 is FQGNSA. The CDR3: CASSLRGQHNEKLFF. The CDR3 bases are TGTGCCAGCAGCTTACGTGGGCAGCATAATGAAAAACTGTTTTTT.

This clone appeared a few times. Distinct nucleotide sequences in the sample also encode this CDR3. The chain uses TRBV9 and TRBJ2-3; D remains ambiguous. The CDR3 is 13 residues long. Germline lookup yields CDR1 SGDLS and CDR2 YYNGEE. V was clipped by 0 bases and J by 1 base, with 3 bases between them. CDR3 in amino acids: CASSVEGTDTQYF. Written as DNA, the CDR3 is TGTGCCAGCAGCGTAGAGGGCACAGATACGCAGTATTTT.

The chain carries TRBV4-2 and TRBJ1-2; TRBD1 agrees at 12 bases. The CDR3 totals 16 residues. The V gene's germline CDR1 is LGHNA and CDR2 YNFKEQ. With V trimmed by 1 base and J by 5 bases, 5 bases remained unmatched. The CDR3 DNA sequence: TGTGCCAGCAGCCAAGCGTCGGGACAGGGGGCGTATGGCTACACCTTC. Translated, it gives CASSQASGQGAYGYTF.

The rearrangement links TRBV5-1 to TRBJ1-1; no reliable D call. The CDR3 is 15 amino acids. V lost 0 bases to trimming and J lost 4 bases, with 13 bases between them. Germline V gives CDR1 SGHRS, CDR2 YFSETQ. CDR3 bases: TGCGCCAGCAGCTTGGAGGGTCGGGGATTCACTGAAGCTTTCTTT. Protein product: CASSLEGRGFTEAFF.

CDR3 region: CASSSPAQGRYEQYF. DNA of the CDR3: TGTGCCAGCAGTTCACCAGCCCAGGGGCGCTACGAGCAGTACTTC. The chain combines TRBV27 with TRBJ2-7, with D perhaps TRBD1 (6 bases). CDR3 length: 15 residues. CDR1 and CDR2 (germline): MNHEY, SMNVEV (reference sequence). Deletions cut 4 bases from V and 3 bases from J, with 16 bases between.

This chain links TRBV19 with TRBJ2-4; D remains ambiguous. The germline V gene encodes CDR1 LNHDA and CDR2 SQIVND (reference sequence). Trimming cost V 9 bases and J 11 bases, with 11 bases left between them. The CDR3 sequence is 10 residues long. The chain's CDR3 is CARSRSLQYF. The CDR3 bases are TGTGCCAGGAGTCGGTCACTTCAGTACTTC.

This clone was counted a single time. The V and J genes are TRBV2 and TRBJ2-7; D remains unclear. Trimming removed 3 bases from V and 4 bases from J, with 16 bases in between. The germline CDR1 and CDR2 sequences are SNHLY and FYNNEI. The CDR3 length is 15 residues. The CDR3 reads CASSDGRGSLYEQYF. CDR3 coding DNA: TGTGCCAGCAGTGATGGCCGCGGCAGCTTATACGAGCAGTACTTC.